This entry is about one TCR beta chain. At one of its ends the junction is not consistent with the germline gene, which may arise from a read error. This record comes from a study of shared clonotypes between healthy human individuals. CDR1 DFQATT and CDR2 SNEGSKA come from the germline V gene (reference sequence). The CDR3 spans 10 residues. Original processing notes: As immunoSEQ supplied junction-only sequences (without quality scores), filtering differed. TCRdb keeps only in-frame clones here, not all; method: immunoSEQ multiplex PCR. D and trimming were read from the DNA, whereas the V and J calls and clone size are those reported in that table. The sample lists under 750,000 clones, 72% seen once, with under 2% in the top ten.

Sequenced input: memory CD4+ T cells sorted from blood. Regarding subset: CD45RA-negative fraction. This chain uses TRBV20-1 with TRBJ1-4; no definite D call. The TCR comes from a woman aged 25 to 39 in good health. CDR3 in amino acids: CSLLPLWVCF. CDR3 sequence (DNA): TGCAGTCTCCTCCCATTATGGGTGTGTTTT.